This T cell receptor (beta chain) was sequenced for a study of monozygotic twins with cystic fibrosis. Overall study: Approximately 3 micrograms of fragmented DNA underwent about 14 PCR cycles for library preparation. Study-level results: Median Simpson clonality of approximately 0.0091 suggested naive T cells predominated. V usage most resembled the co-twin in 13 of 16 pairs. No link emerged between shared CDR3 counts and age, concordance or severity.

Generated by immunoSEQ multiplex PCR, the TCRdb table keeps only in-frame clones and is missing some. In the table there are about 14,000 clones, roughly 81% of which are singletons. Trimming removed 8 bases from V and 3 bases from J; junction bases left unmatched: 0. The length of the CDR3 is 15 residues. Germline lookup yields CDR1 LNHDA and CDR2 SQIVND (reference sequence). In regard to this clone: Its target is unknown.

The source is a boy between 5 and 17 years old with cystic fibrosis. The J gene is TRBJ2-6, the V gene TRBV19; 14 positions match TRBD2. The sequenced material came from blood. Here the CDR3 DNA reads TGTGCCAGTGGACTAGCGGGAGGTGGGGCCAACGTCCTGACTTTC. Translating it yields CASGLAGGGANVLTF.